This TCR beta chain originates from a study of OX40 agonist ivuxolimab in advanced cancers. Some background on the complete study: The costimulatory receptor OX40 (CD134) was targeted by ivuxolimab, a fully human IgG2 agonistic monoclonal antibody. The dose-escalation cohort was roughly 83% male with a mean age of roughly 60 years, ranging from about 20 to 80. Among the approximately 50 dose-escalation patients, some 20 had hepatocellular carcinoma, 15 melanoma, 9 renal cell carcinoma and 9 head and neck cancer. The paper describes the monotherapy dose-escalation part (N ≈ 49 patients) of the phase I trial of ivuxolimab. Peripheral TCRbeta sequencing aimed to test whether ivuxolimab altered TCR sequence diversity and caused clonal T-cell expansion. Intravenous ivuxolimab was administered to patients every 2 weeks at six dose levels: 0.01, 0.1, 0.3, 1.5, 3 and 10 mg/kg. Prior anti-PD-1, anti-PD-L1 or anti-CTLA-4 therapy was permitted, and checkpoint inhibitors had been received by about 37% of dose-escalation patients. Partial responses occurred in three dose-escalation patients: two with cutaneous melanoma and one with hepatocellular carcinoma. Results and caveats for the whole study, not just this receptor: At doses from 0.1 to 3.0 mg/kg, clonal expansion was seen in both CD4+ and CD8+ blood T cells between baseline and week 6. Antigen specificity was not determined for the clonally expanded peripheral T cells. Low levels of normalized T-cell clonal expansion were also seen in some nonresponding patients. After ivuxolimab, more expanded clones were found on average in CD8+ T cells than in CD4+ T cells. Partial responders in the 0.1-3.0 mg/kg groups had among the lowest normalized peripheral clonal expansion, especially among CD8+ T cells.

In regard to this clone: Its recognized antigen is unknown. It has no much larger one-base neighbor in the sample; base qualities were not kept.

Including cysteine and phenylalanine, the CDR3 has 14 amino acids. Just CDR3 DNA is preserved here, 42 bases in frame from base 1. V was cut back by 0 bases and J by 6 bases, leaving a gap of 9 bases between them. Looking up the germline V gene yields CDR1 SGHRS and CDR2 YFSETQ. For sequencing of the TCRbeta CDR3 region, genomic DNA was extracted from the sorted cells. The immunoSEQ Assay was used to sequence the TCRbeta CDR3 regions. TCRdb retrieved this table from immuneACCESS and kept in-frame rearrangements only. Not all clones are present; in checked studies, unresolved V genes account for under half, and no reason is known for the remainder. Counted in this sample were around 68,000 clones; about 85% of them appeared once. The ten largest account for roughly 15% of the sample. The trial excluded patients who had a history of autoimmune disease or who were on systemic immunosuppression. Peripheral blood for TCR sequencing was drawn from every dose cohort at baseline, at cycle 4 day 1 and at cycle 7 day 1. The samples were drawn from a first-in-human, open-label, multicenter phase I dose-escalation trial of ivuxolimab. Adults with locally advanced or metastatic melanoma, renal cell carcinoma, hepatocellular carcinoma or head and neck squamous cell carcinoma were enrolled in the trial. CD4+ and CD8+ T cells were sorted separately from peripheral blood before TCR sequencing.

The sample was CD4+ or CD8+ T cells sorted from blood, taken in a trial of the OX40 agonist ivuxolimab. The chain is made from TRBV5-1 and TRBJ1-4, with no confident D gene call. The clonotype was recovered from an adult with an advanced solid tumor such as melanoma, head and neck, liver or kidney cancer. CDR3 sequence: CASSLAQIDEKLFF. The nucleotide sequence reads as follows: TGCGCCAGCAGCTTGGCACAAATAGATGAAAAACTGTTTTTT.